These T cell receptor beta chains were read from a single sample in a study of cytomegalovirus exposure and HLA in healthy donors. Sequencing used immunoSEQ multiplex PCR; TCRdb keeps in-frame clones, though not all of them. The repertoire has roughly 120,000 clones, around 80% of them found once; the top ten carry less than 2.5%. Sequencing was done on a sample of PBMCs. Receptor source: a man aged 45-60 years in good health and CMV-seronegative. Each CDR3 is given without its conserved first and last residue. Fields, in order: V gene, J gene, CDR3 protein.

TRBV15	TRBJ1-5	ATSRDREVQPQH
TRBV6-5	TRBJ1-5	ASSYGFASNQPQH
TRBV27	TRBJ2-1	ASSLRPGNEQF
TRBV7-2	TRBJ2-5	ASSPLTGEQETQY
TRBV19	TRBJ1-5	ASSIGGYSNQPQH
TRBV6-5	TRBJ1-2	ASGPRGYDGYT
TRBV4-2	TRBJ2-2	ASSQGRGAETGELF
TRBV2	TRBJ2-2	ASGLAGGGTGELF
TRBV6-4	TRBJ2-3	ASSPDTDHTDTQY
TRBV25-1	TRBJ2-3	ASSPLGTPSTDTQY
TRBV27	TRBJ1-4	ASSFGRGAEKLF
TRBV4-3	TRBJ1-1	ASSQDDREAF
TRBV10-3	TRBJ2-2	AISGWQGDTGELF
TRBV5-4	TRBJ1-3	ASSQTGTGNTIY
TRBV7-9	TRBJ2-3	ASSLGRTSTDTQY
TRBV5-5	TRBJ2-5	ASSSAGVGETQY
TRBV5-1	TRBJ2-2	ASSLRPASGVIRNTGELF
TRBV19	TRBJ1-4	ASSTQGEGEKLF
TRBV6-1	TRBJ1-6	ASSALGGADSPLH
TRBV2	TRBJ1-2	ASSGSNRGGYT
TRBV13	TRBJ1-3	ASSLGLRGNTIY
TRBV19	TRBJ1-2	ASTTTGEEDGYT
TRBV5-1	TRBJ2-5	ASELGPSGEGETQY
TRBV10-1	TRBJ2-7	ASEGWSIYEQY
TRBV19	TRBJ2-2	ASSIGMPAGELF